The present entry profiles one T cell receptor (beta chain) with its context. As yet, its antigen is unknown. These data originate in a study of monozygotic twins with inflammatory bowel disease. Notes on the study in general: Against healthy co-twins, IBD patients had lower TCRbeta diversity (measured by inverse Simpson).

The CDR3 runs 15 residues. Germline loops: CDR1 SGHRS, CDR2 YFSETQ. Whole blood, unsorted for T cells, was the source of total RNA. Through template switching, UMIs that included a 6-nucleotide sample barcode were added. TCRdb reanalyzed the 5' RACE reads, giving one entry per CDR3 protein sequence and no DNA. The table lists 190,000 or so distinct CDR3 sequences. What was sequenced was blood. This TCR came from a human donor with ulcerative colitis or Crohn's disease, or a healthy co-twin of an affected twin (not recorded which). V gene TRBV5-1 combines with J gene TRBJ2-5; there is no DNA to check the TCRdb D call of TRBD1. The CDR3 here is CASSLAPDSQETQYF.